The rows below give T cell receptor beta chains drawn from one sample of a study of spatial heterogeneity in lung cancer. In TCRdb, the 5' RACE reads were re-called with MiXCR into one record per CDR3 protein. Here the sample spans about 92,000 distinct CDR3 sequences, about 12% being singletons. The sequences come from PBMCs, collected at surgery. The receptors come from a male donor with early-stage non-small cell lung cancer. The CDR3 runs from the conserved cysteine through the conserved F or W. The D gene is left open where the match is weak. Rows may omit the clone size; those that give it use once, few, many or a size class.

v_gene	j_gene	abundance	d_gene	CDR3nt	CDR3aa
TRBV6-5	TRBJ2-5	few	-	TGTGCCAGCAGTGCGACCTTCAGGGACGAGACCCAGTACTTC	CASSATFRDETQYF
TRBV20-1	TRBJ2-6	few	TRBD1	TGCAGTGCGGGCAAACAGGGGGCTGGGGCCAACGTCCTGACTTTC	CSAGKQGAGANVLTF
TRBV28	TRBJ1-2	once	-	TGTGCCAGCAGCTCGGCGCGGGGGGCGCGGGCTCCCACCTTC	CASSSARGARAPTF
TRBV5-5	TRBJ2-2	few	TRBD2	TGTGCCAGCAGGCCGGGACTAGCGGGAGGCACCGGGGAGCTGTTTTTT	CASRPGLAGGTGELFF
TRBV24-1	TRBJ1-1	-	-	TGTGCCACCAGTGACGGAGGTACAGAGACTGAAGCTTTCTTT	CATSDGGTETEAFF
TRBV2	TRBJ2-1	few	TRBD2	TGTGCCAGTTTACTAGCGGGGGGGCCGGTACAGTTCTTC	CASLLAGGPVQFF
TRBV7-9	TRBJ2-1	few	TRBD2	TGTGCCAGTTCGGGAGGCCCTTCCTACAATGAGCAGTTCTTC	CASSGGPSYNEQFF
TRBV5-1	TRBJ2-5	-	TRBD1	TGCGCCAGCAGCTTGGGGAACAGGGGTGGAGAGACCCAGTACTTC	CASSLGNRGGETQYF
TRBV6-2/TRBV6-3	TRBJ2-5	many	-	TGTGCCAGCAGTTATAGAGAGGGAGAGACCCAGTACTTC	CASSYREGETQYF
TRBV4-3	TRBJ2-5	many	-	TGCGCCAGCAGCCTTAGTAAAGGGTTTGGGGAGACCCAGTACTTC	CASSLSKGFGETQYF
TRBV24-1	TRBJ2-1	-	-	TGTGCGACCATGCCCCCCTTGCGAAATGAGCAGTTCTTC	CATMPPLRNEQFF
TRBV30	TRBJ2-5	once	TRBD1	TGTGCCTGGGGTGACAGGGGTAAGACCCAGTACTTC	CAWGDRGKTQYF
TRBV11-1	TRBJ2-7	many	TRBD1	TGTGCCAGCAGCTTAGCGGACAGGGATATCGAGCAGTACTTC	CASSLADRDIEQYF
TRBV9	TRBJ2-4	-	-	TGTGCCAGCAGCATCGGGACAGCCAAAAACATTCAGTACTTC	CASSIGTAKNIQYF
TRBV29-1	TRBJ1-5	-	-	TGCAGCGTCGGTCAAAGCAATCAGCCCCAGCATTTT	CSVGQSNQPQHF
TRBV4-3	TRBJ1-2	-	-	TGCGCCAGCAGCCAGGGCCAGACGGAGGCGGGTGGCTACACCTTC	CASSQGQTEAGGYTF
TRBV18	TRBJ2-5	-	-	TGTGCCAGCTCGACTCGGGCAGGGGACCAAGAGACCCAGTACTTC	CASSTRAGDQETQYF
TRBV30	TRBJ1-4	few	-	TGTGCCTGGAGAGAACTCCGGGACACGCAAAAACTGTTTTTT	CAWRELRDTQKLFF
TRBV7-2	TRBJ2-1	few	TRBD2	TGTGCCAGCAGCTTACAAGCGGGAGGCGGAAATGAGCAGTTCTTC	CASSLQAGGGNEQFF
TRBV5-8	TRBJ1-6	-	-	TGTGCCAGCAGCCTGGACAGAGATAATTCACCCCTCCACTTT	CASSLDRDNSPLHF
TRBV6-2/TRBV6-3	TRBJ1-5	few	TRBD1	TGTGCCAGCAGTCCCCACACGACAGGGCGAGGCAATCAGCCCCAGCATTTT	CASSPHTTGRGNQPQHF
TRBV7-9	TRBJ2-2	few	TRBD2	TGTGCCAGCAGCTCAAGACGGACTAGCGGGAGAAGCGGGGAGCTGTTTTTT	CASSSRRTSGRSGELFF
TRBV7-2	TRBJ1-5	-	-	TGTGCCAGCAGCTTAGCAACGGCCATTAGCAATCAGCCCCAGCATTTT	CASSLATAISNQPQHF
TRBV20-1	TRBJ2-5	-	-	TGCAGTGCTGAGACTAGTTACGGGTTCCCTCAAGAGACCCAGTACTTC	CSAETSYGFPQETQYF
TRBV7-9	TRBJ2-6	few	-	TGTGCCAGCAGCCCACCCATCAGGGATCCCTCTGGGGCCAACGTCCTGACTTTC	CASSPPIRDPSGANVLTF
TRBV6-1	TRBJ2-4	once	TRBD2	TGTGCCAGCAGTGCCGGGACTAGCGAAAACATTCAGTACTTC	CASSAGTSENIQYF
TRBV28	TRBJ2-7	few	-	TGTGCCAGCCGGGACCCCTATTCCTACGAGCAGTACTTC	CASRDPYSYEQYF
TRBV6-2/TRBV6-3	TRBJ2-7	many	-	TGTGCCAGCAGTTACTCGGCCAGCTACGAGCAGTACTTC	CASSYSASYEQYF
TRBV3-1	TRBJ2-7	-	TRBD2	TGTGCCAGCAGCCAAGGGCCTAGCGGGACCGACGAGCAGTACTTC	CASSQGPSGTDEQYF
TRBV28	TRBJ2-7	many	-	TGTGCCAGCAGTTTCTGGCAGGGAAGGAAGTACGAGCAGTACTTC	CASSFWQGRKYEQYF
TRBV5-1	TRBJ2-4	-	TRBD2	TGCGCCAGCAGCGCGGGACTAGCGGGGGGGCCTTCCGCCATTCAGTACTTC	CASSAGLAGGPSAIQYF
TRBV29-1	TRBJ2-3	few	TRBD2	TGCAGCGTTGAGACTAGCGGGAGCACAGATACGCAGTATTTT	CSVETSGSTDTQYF
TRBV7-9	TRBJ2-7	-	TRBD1	TGTGCCAGCATGACAACCTTACAGGGGACGTACGAGCAGTACTTC	CASMTTLQGTYEQYF
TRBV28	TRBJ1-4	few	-	TGTGCCAGCAGTTTATGGACAGAAACAACTAATGAAAAACTGTTTTTT	CASSLWTETTNEKLFF
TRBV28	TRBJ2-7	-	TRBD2	TGTGCCAGCAGCCAGACTAGCAGCTCCTACGAGCAGTACTTC	CASSQTSSSYEQYF
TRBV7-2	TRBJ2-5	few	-	TGTGCCAGCAGCTTACGGGAGCCCGTTGGCCAGTACTTC	CASSLREPVGQYF
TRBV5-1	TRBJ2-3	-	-	TGCGCCAGCAGCTTCTTAGCGCGGTTCACAGATACGCAGTATTTT	CASSFLARFTDTQYF
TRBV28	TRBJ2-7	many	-	TGTGCCAGTCGTTCCGGGACAACTCTACGAGAGCAGTACTTC	CASRSGTTLREQYF
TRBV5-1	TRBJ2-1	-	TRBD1	TGCGCCAGCAGCCCATTGTGGGGACAGTCAGACAATGAGCAGTTCTTC	CASSPLWGQSDNEQFF
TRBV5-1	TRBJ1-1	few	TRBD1	TGCGCCAGCAGCTTCAGACAGGGGCCCACTGAAGCTTTCTTT	CASSFRQGPTEAFF
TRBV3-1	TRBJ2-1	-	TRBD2	TGTGCCAGCAGCCCACGGGAGGTATTCCCCTACAATGAGCAGTTCTTC	CASSPREVFPYNEQFF
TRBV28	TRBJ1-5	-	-	TGTGCCAGCAGTTTCAGGGGAAGAAGCAATCAGCCCCAGCATTTT	CASSFRGRSNQPQHF
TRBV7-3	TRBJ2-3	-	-	TGTGCCAGCAGCCCTAATGGAGCCGACGCAGATACGCAGTATTTT	CASSPNGADADTQYF
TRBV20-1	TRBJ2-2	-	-	TGCAGTGCTAGAGACCCGACGGGATCGAACACCGGGGAGCTGTTTTTT	CSARDPTGSNTGELFF
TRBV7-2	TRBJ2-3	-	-	TGTGCCAGCAGCTCCCTGGGGGTCCCCACAGATACGCAGTATTTT	CASSSLGVPTDTQYF
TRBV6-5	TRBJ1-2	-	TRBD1	TGTGCCAGCAGTTACAATGGACAGGGAGCTAAAAACTATGGCTACACCTTC	CASSYNGQGAKNYGYTF